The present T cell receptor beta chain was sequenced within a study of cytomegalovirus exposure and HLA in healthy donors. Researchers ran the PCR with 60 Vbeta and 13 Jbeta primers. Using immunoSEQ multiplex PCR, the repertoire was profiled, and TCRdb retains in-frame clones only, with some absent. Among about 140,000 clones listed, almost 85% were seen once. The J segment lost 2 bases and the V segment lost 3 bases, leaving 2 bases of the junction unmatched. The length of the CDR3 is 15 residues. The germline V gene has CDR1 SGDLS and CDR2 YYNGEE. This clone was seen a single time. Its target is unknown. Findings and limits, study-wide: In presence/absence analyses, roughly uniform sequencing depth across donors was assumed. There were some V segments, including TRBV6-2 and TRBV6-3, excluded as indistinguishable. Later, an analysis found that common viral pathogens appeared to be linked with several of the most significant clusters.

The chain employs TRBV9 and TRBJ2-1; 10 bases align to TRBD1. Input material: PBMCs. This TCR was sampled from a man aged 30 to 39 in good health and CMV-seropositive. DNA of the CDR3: TGTGCCAGCAGCGAGGGACAGGGGACCTACAATGAGCAGTTCTTC. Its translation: CASSEGQGTYNEQFF.